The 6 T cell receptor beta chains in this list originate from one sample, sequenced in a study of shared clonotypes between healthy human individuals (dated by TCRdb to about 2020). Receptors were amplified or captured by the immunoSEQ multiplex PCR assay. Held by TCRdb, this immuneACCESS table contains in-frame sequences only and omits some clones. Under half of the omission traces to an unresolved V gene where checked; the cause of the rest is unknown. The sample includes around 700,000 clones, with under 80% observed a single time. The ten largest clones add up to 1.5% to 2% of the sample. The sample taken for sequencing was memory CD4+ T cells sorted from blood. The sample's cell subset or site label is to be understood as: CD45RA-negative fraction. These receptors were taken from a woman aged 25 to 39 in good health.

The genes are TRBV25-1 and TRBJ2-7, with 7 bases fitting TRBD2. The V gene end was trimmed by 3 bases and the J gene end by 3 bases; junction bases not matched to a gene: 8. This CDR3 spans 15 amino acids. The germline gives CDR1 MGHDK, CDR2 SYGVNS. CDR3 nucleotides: TGTGCCAGCAGTGATCCCAGCGGGACCCTCTACGAGCAGTACTTC. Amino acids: CASSDPSGTLYEQYF.

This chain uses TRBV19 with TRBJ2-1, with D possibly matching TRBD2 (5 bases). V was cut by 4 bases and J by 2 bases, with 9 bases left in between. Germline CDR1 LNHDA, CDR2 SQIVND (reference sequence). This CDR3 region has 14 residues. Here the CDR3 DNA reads TGTGCCAGTAGTACCCTACTAGCCTACAATGAGCAGTTCTTC. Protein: CASSTLLAYNEQFF.

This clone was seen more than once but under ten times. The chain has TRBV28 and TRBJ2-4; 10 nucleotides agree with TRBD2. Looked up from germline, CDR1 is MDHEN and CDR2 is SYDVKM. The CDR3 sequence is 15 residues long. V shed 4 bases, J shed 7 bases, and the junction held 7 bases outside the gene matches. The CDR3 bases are TGTGCCAGCAGTTCCGAACTAGCGGGAACGAACATTCAGTACTTC. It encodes CASSSELAGTNIQYF. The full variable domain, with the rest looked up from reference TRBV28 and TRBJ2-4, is DVKVTQSSRYLVKRTGEKVFLECVQDMDHENMFWYRQDPGLGLRLIYFSYDVKMKEKGDIPEGYSVSREKKERFSLILESASTNQTSMYLCASSSELAGTNIQYFGAGTRLSVL.

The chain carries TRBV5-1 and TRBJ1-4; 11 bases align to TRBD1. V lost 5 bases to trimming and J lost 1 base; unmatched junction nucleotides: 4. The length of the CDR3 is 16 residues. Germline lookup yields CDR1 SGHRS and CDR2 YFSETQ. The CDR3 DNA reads TGCGCCAGCAGTGCGGGACAGGGGGTAACTAATGAAAAACTGTTTTTT. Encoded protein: CASSAGQGVTNEKLFF. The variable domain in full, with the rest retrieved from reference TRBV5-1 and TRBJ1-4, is KAGVTQTPRYLIKTRGQQVTLSCSPISGHRSVSWYQQTPGQGLQFLFEYFSETQRNKGNFPGRFSGRQFSNSRSEMNVSTLELGDSALYLCASSAGQGVTNEKLFFGSGTQLSVL.

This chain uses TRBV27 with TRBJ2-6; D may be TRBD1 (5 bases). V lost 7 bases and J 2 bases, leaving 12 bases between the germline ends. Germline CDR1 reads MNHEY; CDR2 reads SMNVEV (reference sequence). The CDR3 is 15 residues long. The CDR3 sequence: CASKVPGTGANVLTF. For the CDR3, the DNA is TGTGCCAGCAAGGTGCCAGGGACTGGGGCCAACGTCCTGACTTTC.

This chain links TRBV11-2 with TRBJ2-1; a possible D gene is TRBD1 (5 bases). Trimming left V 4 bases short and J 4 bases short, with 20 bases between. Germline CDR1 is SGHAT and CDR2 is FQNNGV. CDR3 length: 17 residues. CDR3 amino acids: CASSSLRGSQRYNEQFF. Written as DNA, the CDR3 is TGTGCCAGCAGCTCCCTTAGGGGATCCCAGAGATACAATGAGCAGTTCTTC.